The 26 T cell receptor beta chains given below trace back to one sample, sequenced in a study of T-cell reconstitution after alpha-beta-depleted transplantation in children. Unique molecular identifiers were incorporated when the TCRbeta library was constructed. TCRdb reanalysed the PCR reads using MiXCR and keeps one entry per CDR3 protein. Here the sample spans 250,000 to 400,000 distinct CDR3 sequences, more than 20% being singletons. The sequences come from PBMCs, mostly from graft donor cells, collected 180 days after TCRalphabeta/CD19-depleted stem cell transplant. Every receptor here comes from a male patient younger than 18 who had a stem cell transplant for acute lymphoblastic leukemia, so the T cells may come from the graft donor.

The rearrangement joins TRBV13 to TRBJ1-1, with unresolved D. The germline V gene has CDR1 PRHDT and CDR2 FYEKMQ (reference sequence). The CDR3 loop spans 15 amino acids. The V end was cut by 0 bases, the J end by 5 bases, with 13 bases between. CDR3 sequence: CASSLGLVFGTEAFF. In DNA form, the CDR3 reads TGTGCCAGCAGCTTAGGACTGGTATTCGGTACTGAAGCTTTCTTT. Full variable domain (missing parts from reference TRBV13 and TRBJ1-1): AAGVIQSPRHLIKEKRETATLKCYPIPRHDTVYWYQQGPGQDPQFLISFYEKMQSDKGSIPDRFSAQQFSDYHSELNMSSLELGDSALYFCASSLGLVFGTEAFFGQGTRLTVV.

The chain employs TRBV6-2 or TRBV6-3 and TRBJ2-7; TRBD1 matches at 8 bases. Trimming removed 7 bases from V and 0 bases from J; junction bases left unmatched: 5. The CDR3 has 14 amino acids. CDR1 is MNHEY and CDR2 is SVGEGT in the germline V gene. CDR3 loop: CASIRTGSSYEQYF. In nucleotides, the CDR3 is TGTGCCAGCATACGGACAGGGAGCTCCTACGAGCAGTACTTC.

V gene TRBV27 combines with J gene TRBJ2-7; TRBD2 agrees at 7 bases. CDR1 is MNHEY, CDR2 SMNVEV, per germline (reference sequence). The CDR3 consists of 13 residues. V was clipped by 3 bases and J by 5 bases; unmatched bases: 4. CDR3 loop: CASSFAGEDEQYF. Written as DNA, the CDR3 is TGTGCCAGCAGTTTTGCGGGAGAAGACGAGCAGTACTTC.

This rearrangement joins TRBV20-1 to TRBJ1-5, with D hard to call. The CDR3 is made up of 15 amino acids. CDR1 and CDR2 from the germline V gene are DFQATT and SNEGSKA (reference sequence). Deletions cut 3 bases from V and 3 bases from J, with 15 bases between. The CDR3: CSASQVSRSNQPQHF. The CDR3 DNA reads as TGCAGTGCTAGTCAGGTTTCGCGTTCCAATCAGCCCCAGCATTTT.

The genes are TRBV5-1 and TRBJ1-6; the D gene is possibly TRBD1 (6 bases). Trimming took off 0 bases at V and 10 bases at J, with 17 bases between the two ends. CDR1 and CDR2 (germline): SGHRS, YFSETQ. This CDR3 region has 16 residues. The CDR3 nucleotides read TGCGCCAGCAGCTTGGCCGGAGGCAGGGGAGGATCACCCCTCCACTTT. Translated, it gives CASSLAGGRGGSPLHF.

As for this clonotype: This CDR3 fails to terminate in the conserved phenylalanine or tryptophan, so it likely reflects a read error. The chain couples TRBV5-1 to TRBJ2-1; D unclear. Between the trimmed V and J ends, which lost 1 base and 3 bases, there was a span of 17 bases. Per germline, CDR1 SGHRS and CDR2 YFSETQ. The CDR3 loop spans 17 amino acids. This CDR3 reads CASSLWVRQVYYNEQFL. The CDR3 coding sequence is TGCGCCAGCAGCTTGTGGGTTCGGCAGGTTTACTACAATGAGCAGTTCTTG.

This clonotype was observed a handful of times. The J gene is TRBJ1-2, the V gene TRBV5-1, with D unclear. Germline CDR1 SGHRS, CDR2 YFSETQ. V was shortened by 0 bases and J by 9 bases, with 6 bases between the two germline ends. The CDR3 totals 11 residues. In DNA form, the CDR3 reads TGCGCCAGCAGCTTGGGGGTGCGCTACACCTTC. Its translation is CASSLGVRYTF. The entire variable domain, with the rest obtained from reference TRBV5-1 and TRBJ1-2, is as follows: KAGVTQTPRYLIKTRGQQVTLSCSPISGHRSVSWYQQTPGQGLQFLFEYFSETQRNKGNFPGRFSGRQFSNSRSEMNVSTLELGDSALYLCASSLGVRYTFGSGTRLTVV.

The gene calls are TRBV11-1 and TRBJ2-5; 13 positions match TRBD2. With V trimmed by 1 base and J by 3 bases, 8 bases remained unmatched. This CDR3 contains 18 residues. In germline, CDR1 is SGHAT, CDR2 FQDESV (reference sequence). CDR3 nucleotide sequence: TGTGCCAGCAGCTTAGGTGGGGTCGGACTAGCGGGAGAAGAGACCCAGTACTTC. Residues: CASSLGGVGLAGEETQYF.

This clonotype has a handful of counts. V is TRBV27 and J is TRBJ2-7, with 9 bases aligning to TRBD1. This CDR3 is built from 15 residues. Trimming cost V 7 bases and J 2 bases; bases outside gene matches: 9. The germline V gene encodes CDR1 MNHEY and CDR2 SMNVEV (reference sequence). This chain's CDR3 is CASTPQGTGTYEQYF. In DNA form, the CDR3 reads TGTGCCAGCACCCCCCAAGGGACAGGGACCTACGAGCAGTACTTC.

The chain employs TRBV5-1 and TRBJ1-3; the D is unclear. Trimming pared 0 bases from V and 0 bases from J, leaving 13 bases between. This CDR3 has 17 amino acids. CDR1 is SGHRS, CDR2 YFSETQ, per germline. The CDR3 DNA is TGCGCCAGCAGCTTGGATCGACCGGTGGGCTCTGGAAACACCATATATTTT. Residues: CASSLDRPVGSGNTIYF.

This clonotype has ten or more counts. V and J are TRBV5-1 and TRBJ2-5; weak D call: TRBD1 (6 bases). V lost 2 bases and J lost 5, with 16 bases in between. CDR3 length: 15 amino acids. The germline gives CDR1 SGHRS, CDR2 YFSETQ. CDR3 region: CASSFGRGDPETQYF. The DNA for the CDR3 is TGCGCCAGCAGCTTCGGCAGGGGTGATCCCGAGACCCAGTACTTC.

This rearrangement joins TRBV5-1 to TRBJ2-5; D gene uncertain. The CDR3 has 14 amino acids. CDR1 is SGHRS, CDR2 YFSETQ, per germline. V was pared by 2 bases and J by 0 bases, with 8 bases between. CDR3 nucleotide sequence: TGCGCCAGCAGCTTTGGTGGAGACCAAGAGACCCAGTACTTC. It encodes CASSFGGDQETQYF.

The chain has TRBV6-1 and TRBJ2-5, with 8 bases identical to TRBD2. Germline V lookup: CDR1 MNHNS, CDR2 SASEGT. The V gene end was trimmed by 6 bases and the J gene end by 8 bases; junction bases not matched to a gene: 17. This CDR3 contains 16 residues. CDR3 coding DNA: TGTGCCAGCAGCCCGCTCGGGGAGCGGGAGAAGTATACCCAGTACTTC. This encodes CASSPLGEREKYTQYF.

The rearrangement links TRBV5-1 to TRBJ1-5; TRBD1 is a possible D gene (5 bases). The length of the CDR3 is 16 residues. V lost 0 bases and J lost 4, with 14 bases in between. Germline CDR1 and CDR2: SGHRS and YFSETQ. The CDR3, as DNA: TGCGCCAGCAGCTTGGGGGGGGAAGTTGGTAATCAGCCCCAGCATTTT. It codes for CASSLGGEVGNQPQHF.

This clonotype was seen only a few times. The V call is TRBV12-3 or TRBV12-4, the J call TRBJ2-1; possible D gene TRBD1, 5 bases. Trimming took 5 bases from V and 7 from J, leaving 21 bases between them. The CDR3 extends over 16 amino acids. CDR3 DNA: TGTGCCAGCAGTCCCCTGGCGCAGGGCATTGGGAATGAGCAGTTCTTC. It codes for CASSPLAQGIGNEQFF.

As DNA, the CDR3 is TGTGCCAGCAGTCCGCTAGCAGGAGTTGCAGATACGCAGTATTTT. It translates to CASSPLAGVADTQYF. V is TRBV25-1 and J is TRBJ2-3, with D maybe TRBD2 (5 bases). Trimming shortened V by 5 bases and J by 4 bases, and 16 bases separated the two germline ends. Germline V gives CDR1 MGHDK, CDR2 SYGVNS. The length of the CDR3 is 15 residues.

CDR3 coding DNA: TGCAGCGTCCTGGACAGGGGTCAGTCCTACGAGCAGTACTTC. Encoded protein: CSVLDRGQSYEQYF. V usage is TRBV29-1 and J usage is TRBJ2-7; TRBD1 matches at 9 bases. The CDR3 is made up of 14 amino acids. The junction had 7 bases not matched to a gene; V was cut back by 6 bases and J by 1 base. Germline CDR1 is SQVTM and CDR2 is ANQGSEA.

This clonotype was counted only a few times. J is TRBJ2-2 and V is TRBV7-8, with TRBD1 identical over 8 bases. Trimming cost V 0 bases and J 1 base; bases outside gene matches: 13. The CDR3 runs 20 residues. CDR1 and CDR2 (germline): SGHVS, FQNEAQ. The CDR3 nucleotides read TGTGCCAGCAGCTTAGCGTCACGTCCGTGGACAGGGAGGAACACCGGGGAGCTGTTTTTT. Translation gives CASSLASRPWTGRNTGELFF.

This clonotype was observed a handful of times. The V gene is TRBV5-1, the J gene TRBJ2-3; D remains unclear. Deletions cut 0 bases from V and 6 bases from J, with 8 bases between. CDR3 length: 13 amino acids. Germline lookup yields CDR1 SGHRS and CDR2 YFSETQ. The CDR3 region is CASSLEGHDTQYF. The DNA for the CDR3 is TGCGCCAGCAGCTTGGAAGGGCACGATACGCAGTATTTT.

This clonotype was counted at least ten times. In nucleotides, the CDR3 is TGCGCCAGCAGCAAGGCTGTGCTAGCGGGAGGCGAGCAGTACTTC. This gives the protein CASSKAVLAGGEQYF. The chain couples TRBV4-1 to TRBJ2-7, with 11 positions matching TRBD2. CDR1 and CDR2 from the germline V gene are MGHRA and YSYEKL. With 5 bases clipped from V and 6 bases from J, the junction kept 9 bases outside the gene matches. The CDR3 contains 15 residues.

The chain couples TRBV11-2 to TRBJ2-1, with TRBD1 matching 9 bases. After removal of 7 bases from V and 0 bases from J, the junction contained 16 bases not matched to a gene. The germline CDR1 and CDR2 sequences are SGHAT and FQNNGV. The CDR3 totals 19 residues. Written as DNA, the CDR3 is TGTGCCAGCAAGGGACAGGGCGGGTGGAAGCAGGGCTCCTACAATGAGCAGTTCTTC. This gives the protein CASKGQGGWKQGSYNEQFF. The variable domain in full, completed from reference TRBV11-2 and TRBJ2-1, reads EAGVAQSPRYKIIEKRQSVAFWCNPISGHATLYWYQQILGQGPKLLIQFQNNGVVDDSQLPKDRFSAERLKGVDSTLKIQPAKLEDSAVYLCASKGQGGWKQGSYNEQFFGPGTRLTVL.

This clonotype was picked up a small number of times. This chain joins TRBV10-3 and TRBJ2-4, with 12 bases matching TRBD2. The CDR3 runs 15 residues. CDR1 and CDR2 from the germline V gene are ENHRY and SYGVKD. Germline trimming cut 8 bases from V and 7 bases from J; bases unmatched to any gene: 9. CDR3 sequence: CAIGRLAGVGNIQYF. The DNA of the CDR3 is TGTGCCATCGGGAGACTAGCGGGAGTGGGTAACATTCAGTACTTC.

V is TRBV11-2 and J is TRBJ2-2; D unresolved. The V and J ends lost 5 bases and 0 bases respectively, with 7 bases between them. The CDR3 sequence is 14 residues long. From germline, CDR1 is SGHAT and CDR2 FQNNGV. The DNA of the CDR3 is TGTGCCAGCAGCACCCGACCGAACACCGGGGAGCTGTTTTTT. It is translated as CASSTRPNTGELFF.

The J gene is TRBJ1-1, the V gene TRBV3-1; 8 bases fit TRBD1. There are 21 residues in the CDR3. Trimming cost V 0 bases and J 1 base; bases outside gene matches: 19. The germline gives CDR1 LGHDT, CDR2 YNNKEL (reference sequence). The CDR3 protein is CASSQDIEVFRGGTGNTEAFF. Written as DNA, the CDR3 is TGTGCCAGCAGCCAAGATATCGAAGTCTTCCGTGGTGGGACAGGGAACACTGAAGCTTTCTTT.

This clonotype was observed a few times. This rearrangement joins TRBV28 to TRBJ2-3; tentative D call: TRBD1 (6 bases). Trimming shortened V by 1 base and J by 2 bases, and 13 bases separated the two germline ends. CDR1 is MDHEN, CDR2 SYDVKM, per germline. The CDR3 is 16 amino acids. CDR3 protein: CASSLSPRGDTDTQYF. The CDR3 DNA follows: TGTGCCAGCAGTTTATCCCCCAGGGGAGACACAGATACGCAGTATTTT.

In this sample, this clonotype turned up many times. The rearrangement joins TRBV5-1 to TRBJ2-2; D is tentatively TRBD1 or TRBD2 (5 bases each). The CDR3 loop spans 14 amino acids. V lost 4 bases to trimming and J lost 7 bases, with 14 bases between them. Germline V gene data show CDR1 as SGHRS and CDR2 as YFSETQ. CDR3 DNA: TGCGCCAGCAGCCCCCGGGACGTTATCGGGGAGCTGTTTTTT. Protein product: CASSPRDVIGELFF.